The 22 T cell receptor beta chains below come from one sample, sequenced in a study of beta chain features in type 1 diabetes. Sequencing targeted expressed TCRB transcripts, as all isolated RNA had been reverse transcribed. Sequencing used immunoSEQ multiplex PCR; TCRdb keeps in-frame clones, though not all of them. The sample shows under 800,000 clones, roughly 15% of them seen only once. Sequenced: naive CD4+ T cells from blood. These receptors all come from a man younger than 35 in good health.

The chain is built from TRBV5-6 and TRBJ1-1; tentative D call: TRBD1 (5 bases). CDR3 length equals 11 residues. The V gene's germline CDR1 is SGHDT and CDR2 YYEEEE. Between the trimmed V and J ends, which lost 2 bases and 7 bases, there was a span of 6 bases. CDR3: CASSLTGEAFF. In DNA, the CDR3 is TGTGCCAGCAGCTTAACAGGTGAAGCTTTCTTT.

The chain employs TRBV28 and TRBJ1-2; no clear D gene. The CDR3 extends over 13 amino acids. CDR1 and CDR2 (germline): MDHEN, SYDVKM. V was shortened by 3 bases and J by 4 bases, with 9 bases between the two germline ends. CDR3 protein: CASSLPRAYGYTF. The CDR3 DNA reads TGTGCCAGCAGTTTGCCAAGGGCCTATGGCTACACCTTC.

J is TRBJ2-3 and V is TRBV11-3, with D uncertain. Germline V CDR1 and CDR2: SGHNT, YENEEA. This CDR3 has 15 amino acids. Trimming removed 1 base from V and 2 bases from J, with 10 bases in between. CDR3 in DNA: TGTGCCAGCAGCTTAGCCGGTTTGGACACAGATACGCAGTATTTT. It yields the protein CASSLAGLDTDTQYF.

Points on this clone: The sample has other DNA sequences that encode this CDR3 too. The V gene is TRBV28, the J gene TRBJ2-2; D is unresolved. Germline loops: CDR1 MDHEN, CDR2 SYDVKM. This CDR3 spans 12 amino acids. V lost 2 bases, J lost 5 bases, and 3 bases lay in between. This chain's CDR3 is CASSLLTGELFF. Written as DNA, the CDR3 is TGTGCCAGCAGTTTACTGACCGGGGAGCTGTTTTTT. Full variable domain (outside the CDR3, taken from reference TRBV28 and TRBJ2-2): DVKVTQSSRYLVKRTGEKVFLECVQDMDHENMFWYRQDPGLGLRLIYFSYDVKMKEKGDIPEGYSVSREKKERFSLILESASTNQTSMYLCASSLLTGELFFGEGSRLTVL.

The rearrangement uses TRBV5-4 and TRBJ2-1, with unresolved D. Between the trimmed V and J ends, which lost 3 bases and 0 bases, there was a span of 10 bases. The CDR3 extends over 15 amino acids. CDR1 and CDR2 (germline): SGHNT, YYREEE (reference sequence). For the CDR3, the DNA is TGTGCCAGCAGCTCCGGATCGAGCTCCTACAATGAGCAGTTCTTC. Translated, it gives CASSSGSSSYNEQFF.

This chain links TRBV9 with TRBJ2-5; 12 bases agree with TRBD2. Germline CDR1 SGDLS, CDR2 YYNGEE. V gave up 2 bases and J gave up 0 bases; unmatched junction bases: 2. The CDR3 covers 16 residues. In DNA, the CDR3 is TGTGCCAGCAGCGTTGGACTAGCGGGATACCAAGAGACCCAGTACTTC. Its protein is CASSVGLAGYQETQYF.

V usage is TRBV14 and J usage is TRBJ2-2; D perhaps matches TRBD1 (5 bases). The CDR3 contains 14 residues. Germline V gene data show CDR1 as SGHDN and CDR2 as FVKESK. V gave up 4 bases and J gave up 5 bases, with 11 bases separating them. This chain's CDR3 is CASSPQQVTGELFF. DNA for the CDR3: TGTGCCAGCAGCCCACAACAGGTGACCGGGGAGCTGTTTTTT.

The chain is built from TRBV27 and TRBJ2-4; TRBD2 is a possible D gene (6 bases). Trimming took off 5 bases at V and 4 bases at J, with 18 bases between the two ends. The CDR3 contains 16 residues. CDR1 is MNHEY and CDR2 is SMNVEV in the germline V gene (reference sequence). The CDR3 DNA is TGTGCCAGCAGTCGCCGGGACCCTAGCGTTAAAAACATTCAGTACTTC. It is translated as CASSRRDPSVKNIQYF.

The chain is built from TRBV5-1 and TRBJ2-2; D possibly corresponds to TRBD1 (6 bases). The germline V gene has CDR1 SGHRS and CDR2 YFSETQ. The CDR3 length is 15 residues. V lost 0 bases to trimming and J lost 7 bases, with 13 bases between them. CDR3 in amino acids: CASSLGTVYGGELFF. As DNA, the CDR3 is TGCGCCAGCAGCTTGGGGACAGTTTACGGCGGGGAGCTGTTTTTT. Together with reference TRBV5-1 and TRBJ2-2, the CDR3 gives the full variable domain: KAGVTQTPRYLIKTRGQQVTLSCSPISGHRSVSWYQQTPGQGLQFLFEYFSETQRNKGNFPGRFSGRQFSNSRSEMNVSTLELGDSALYLCASSLGTVYGGELFFGEGSRLTVL.

The chain employs TRBV7-2 and TRBJ2-6; D is perhaps TRBD1 (6 bases). With 7 bases removed from V and 0 bases from J, the gap between germline ends came to 7 bases. Germline V gene sequence: CDR1 SGHTA, CDR2 FQGNSA. The CDR3 is 14 residues long. The CDR3 DNA reads as TGTGCCAGCACACAGGGCTCTGGGGCCAACGTCCTGACTTTC. Protein sequence: CASTQGSGANVLTF.

This chain joins TRBV12-2 and TRBJ2-3; the table's D call TRBD1 went unverified against the DNA. TRBV12-2 is listed as a pseudogene. The length of the CDR3 is 16 residues. DNA of the CDR3: TGTGCAAGTCGCTTAGTCGGACAGGAACACACAGATACGCAGTATTTT. Translated, it gives CASRLVGQEHTDTQYF.

This clone was detected only once. The V gene is TRBV4-2, the J gene TRBJ1-2; maybe TRBD1 (5 bases). The ends were cut back, 0 bases at V and 2 bases at J, with 10 bases in the middle. This CDR3 contains 15 residues. Germline CDR1 LGHNA, CDR2 YNFKEQ. The CDR3 DNA sequence: TGTGCCAGCAGCCAAGACGTGACAGCCAACTATGGCTACACCTTC. Translating gives CASSQDVTANYGYTF.

The chain joins TRBV18 to TRBJ2-3; D not certain. Germline CDR1 is KGHSH and CDR2 is LQKENI. The CDR3 is 15 residues long. V lost 3 bases to trimming and J lost 0 bases, with 10 bases between them. CDR3 residues: CASSPSTGSTDTQYF. The CDR3 coding sequence is TGTGCCAGCTCACCCTCCACCGGGAGCACAGATACGCAGTATTTT.

This clone was picked up a small number of times. The gene calls are TRBV2 and TRBJ2-1; 10 bases are a match to TRBD2. The CDR3 length is 15 residues. Germline loops: CDR1 SNHLY, CDR2 FYNNEI. J gave up 7 bases and V 6 bases, and 9 bases lay outside the gene matches. The CDR3 nucleotides read TGTGCCAGCAGCCCCGGGACTAGCGCCTCAAATGAGCAGTTCTTC. Encoded protein: CASSPGTSASNEQFF.

This chain links TRBV6-5 with TRBJ2-7; D may be TRBD1 (5 bases). Between the trimmed V and J ends, which lost 2 bases and 6 bases, there was a span of 11 bases. The CDR3 runs to 13 residues. CDR1 and CDR2 (germline): MNHEY, SVGAGI. The CDR3 region has the DNA TGTGCCAGCAGTTACGTCGGAAGGGGCGAGCAGTACTTC. Translated, it gives CASSYVGRGEQYF.

The sample holds a few counts of this clone. The V and J genes are TRBV28 and TRBJ2-7, with TRBD1 identical over 9 bases. With 4 bases clipped from V and 3 bases from J, the junction kept 7 bases outside the gene matches. Germline lookup yields CDR1 MDHEN and CDR2 SYDVKM. The CDR3 has 15 residues. The CDR3 here is CASSSPGQGDYEQYF. The CDR3 DNA sequence: TGTGCCAGCAGTTCACCGGGACAGGGAGACTACGAGCAGTACTTC.

This clone was counted a few times. The chain combines TRBV18 with TRBJ2-4; 9 nucleotides align to TRBD1. V was pared by 2 bases and J by 6 bases, with 11 bases of the junction left unmatched. Germline CDR1 reads KGHSH; CDR2 reads LQKENI. The CDR3 contains 17 residues. CDR3 DNA sequence: TGTGCCAGCTCACCATCGGGGACAGGGAGGAGTGGAAACATTCAGTACTTC. Translated: CASSPSGTGRSGNIQYF.

In this sample, this clone turned up a few times. The chain carries TRBV9 and TRBJ2-3; TRBD1 agrees at 7 bases. After removal of 5 bases from V and 1 base from J, the junction contained 7 bases not matched to a gene. Germline CDR1 is SGDLS and CDR2 is YYNGEE. This CDR3 is built from 15 residues. CDR3 protein: CASSQGGVRTDTQYF. The CDR3 DNA sequence: TGTGCCAGCAGTCAAGGGGGCGTTCGCACAGATACGCAGTATTTT.

This clone turned up a few times. The chain recombines TRBV10-3 with TRBJ2-7, with 9 bases matching TRBD1. This CDR3 comprises 18 residues. The germline V gene has CDR1 ENHRY and CDR2 SYGVKD. The trim removed 0 bases at V and 5 bases at J, leaving 14 bases unmatched. CDR3 protein: CAISESTKTGTGLDEQYF. The CDR3 DNA reads as TGTGCCATCAGTGAGTCGACAAAGACTGGGACAGGGCTCGACGAGCAGTACTTC.

The chain is built from TRBV6-6 and TRBJ2-2; the D gene is possibly TRBD1 (7 bases). V lost 6 bases and J lost 7, with 12 bases in between. Per the germline V gene, CDR1 is MNHNY and CDR2 is SVGAGI (reference sequence). CDR3 size: 13 residues. CDR3 sequence: CASRPRGDGELFF. The CDR3 DNA reads TGTGCCAGCAGACCCAGGGGGGACGGGGAGCTGTTTTTT.

J is TRBJ2-3 and V is TRBV6-6; 7 bases map to TRBD1. Looked up from germline, CDR1 is MNHNY and CDR2 is SVGAGI (reference sequence). V lost 5 bases, J lost 7 bases, and 15 bases stayed unmatched. The length of the CDR3 is 16 residues. CDR3 DNA sequence: TGTGCCAGCAGTAACACCGGACAGGACGCTAGGAATACGCAGTATTTT. Its translation: CASSNTGQDARNTQYF.

The gene calls are TRBV9 and TRBJ2-6, with D unresolved. This CDR3 has 16 amino acids. Germline V gene lookup returns CDR1 SGDLS and CDR2 YYNGEE. The ends were cut back, 3 bases at V and 4 bases at J, with 14 bases in the middle. CDR3 nucleotides: TGTGCCAGCAGCGCCCGACGGCCTCAGGGGGCCAACGTCCTGACTTTC. It translates to CASSARRPQGANVLTF.